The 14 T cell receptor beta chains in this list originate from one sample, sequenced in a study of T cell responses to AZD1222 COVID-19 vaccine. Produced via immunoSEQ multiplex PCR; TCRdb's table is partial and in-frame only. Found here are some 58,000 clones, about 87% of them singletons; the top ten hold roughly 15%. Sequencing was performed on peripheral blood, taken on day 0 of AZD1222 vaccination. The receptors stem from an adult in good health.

This CDR3 is CASSIGTSGVNTGELFF. CDR3 DNA sequence: TGTGCCAGTAGTATCGGGACTAGCGGGGTGAACACCGGGGAGCTGTTTTTT. This chain links TRBV19 with TRBJ2-2, with 13 bases that match TRBD2. CDR1 and CDR2 (germline): LNHDA, SQIVND (reference sequence). J was trimmed by 1 base and V by 3 bases; bases with no gene match: 2. This CDR3 has 17 amino acids.

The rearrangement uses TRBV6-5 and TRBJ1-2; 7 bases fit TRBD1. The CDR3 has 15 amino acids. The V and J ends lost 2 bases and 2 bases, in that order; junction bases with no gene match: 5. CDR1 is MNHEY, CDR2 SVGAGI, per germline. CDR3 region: CASSYGSTGNYGYTF. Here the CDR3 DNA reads TGTGCCAGCAGTTACGGATCGACAGGGAACTATGGCTACACCTTC.

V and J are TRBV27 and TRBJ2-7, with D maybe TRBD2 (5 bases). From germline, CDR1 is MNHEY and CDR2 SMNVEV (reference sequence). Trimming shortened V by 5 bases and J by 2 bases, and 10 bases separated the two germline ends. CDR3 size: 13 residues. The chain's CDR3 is CASSRRRPYEQYF. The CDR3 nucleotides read TGTGCCAGCAGTCGGCGGAGGCCCTACGAGCAGTACTTC.

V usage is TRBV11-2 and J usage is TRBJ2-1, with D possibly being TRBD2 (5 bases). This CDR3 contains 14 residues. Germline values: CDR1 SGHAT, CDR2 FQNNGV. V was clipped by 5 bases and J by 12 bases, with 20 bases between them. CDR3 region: CASSPPFGKDWQFF. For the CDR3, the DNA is TGTGCCAGCAGCCCACCTTTCGGGAAAGACTGGCAGTTCTTC.

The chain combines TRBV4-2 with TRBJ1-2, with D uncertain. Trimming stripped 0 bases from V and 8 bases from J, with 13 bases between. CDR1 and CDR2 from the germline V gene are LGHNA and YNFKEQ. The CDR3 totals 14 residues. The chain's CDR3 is CASSQEGGRNGYTF. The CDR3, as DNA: TGTGCCAGCAGCCAAGAAGGAGGCAGGAACGGCTACACCTTC.

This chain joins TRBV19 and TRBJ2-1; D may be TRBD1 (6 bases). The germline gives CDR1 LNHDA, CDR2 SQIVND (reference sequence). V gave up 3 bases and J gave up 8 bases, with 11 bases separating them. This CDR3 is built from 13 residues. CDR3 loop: CASSIQGKDEQFF. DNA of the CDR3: TGTGCCAGTAGTATCCAGGGGAAGGATGAGCAGTTCTTC.

CDR3: CASSIQAGGRQPQHF. CDR3 nucleotide sequence: TGTGCCAGTAGTATACAGGCAGGGGGCAGACAGCCCCAGCATTTT. This rearrangement joins TRBV19 to TRBJ1-5; 8 bases map to TRBD1. With V trimmed by 2 bases and J by 7 bases, 7 bases remained unmatched. CDR1 and CDR2 from the germline V gene are LNHDA and SQIVND (reference sequence). The length of the CDR3 is 15 residues.

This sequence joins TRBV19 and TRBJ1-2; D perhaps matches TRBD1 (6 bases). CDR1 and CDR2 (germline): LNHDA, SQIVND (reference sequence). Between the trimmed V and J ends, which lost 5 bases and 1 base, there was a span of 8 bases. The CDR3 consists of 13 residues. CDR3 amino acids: CASSAGVNYGYTF. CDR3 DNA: TGTGCCAGTAGTGCAGGGGTTAACTATGGCTACACCTTC.

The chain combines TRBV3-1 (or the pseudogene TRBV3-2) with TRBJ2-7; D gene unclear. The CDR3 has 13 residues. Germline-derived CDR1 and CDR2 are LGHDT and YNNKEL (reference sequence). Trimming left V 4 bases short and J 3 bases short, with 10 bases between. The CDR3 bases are TGTGCCAGCAGCCCCTCCTTCCACTACGAGCAGTACTTC. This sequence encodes CASSPSFHYEQYF.

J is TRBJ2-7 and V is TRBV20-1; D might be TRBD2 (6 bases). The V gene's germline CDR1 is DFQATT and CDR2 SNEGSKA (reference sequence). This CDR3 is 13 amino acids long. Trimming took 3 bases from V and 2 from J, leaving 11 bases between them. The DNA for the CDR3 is TGCAGTGCTAGTCTCCGGGGGACCTACGAGCAGTACTTC. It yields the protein CSASLRGTYEQYF.

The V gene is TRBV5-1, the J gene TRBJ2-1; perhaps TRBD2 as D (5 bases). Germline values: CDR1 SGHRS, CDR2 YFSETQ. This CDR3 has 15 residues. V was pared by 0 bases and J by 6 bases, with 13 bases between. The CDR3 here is CASSLAATRSNEQFF. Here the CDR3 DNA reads TGCGCCAGCAGCTTGGCTGCCACTAGATCCAATGAGCAGTTCTTC.

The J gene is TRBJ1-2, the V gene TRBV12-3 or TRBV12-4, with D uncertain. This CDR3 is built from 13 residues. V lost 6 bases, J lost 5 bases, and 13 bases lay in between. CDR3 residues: CASSSGSRYGYTF. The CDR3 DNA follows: TGTGCCAGCAGCTCGGGGTCTCGGTATGGCTACACCTTC.

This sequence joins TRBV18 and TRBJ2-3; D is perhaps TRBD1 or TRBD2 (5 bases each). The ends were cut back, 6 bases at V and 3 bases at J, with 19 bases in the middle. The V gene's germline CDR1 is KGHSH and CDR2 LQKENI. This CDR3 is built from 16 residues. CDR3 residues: CASSPIPGRKTDTQYF. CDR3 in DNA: TGTGCCAGCTCTCCTATCCCGGGACGGAAAACAGATACGCAGTATTTT.

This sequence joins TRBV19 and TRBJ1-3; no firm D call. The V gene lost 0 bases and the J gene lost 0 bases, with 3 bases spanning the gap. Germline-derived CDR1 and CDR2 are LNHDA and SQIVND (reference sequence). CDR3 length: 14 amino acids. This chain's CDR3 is CASSIEDSGNTIYF. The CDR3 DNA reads TGTGCCAGTAGTATAGAGGACTCTGGAAACACCATATATTTT.